The next 10 T cell receptor beta chains were all read from a single sample in a study of T cell changes during pregnancy in multiple sclerosis (dated by TCRdb to between 2018 and 2021). The library was generated by the immunoSEQ multiplex PCR assay. The table comes from immuneACCESS by way of TCRdb, which keeps in-frame sequences with V and J called. Part of the clones is missing from these tables; in studies checked, under half for an unresolved V gene and the rest for unknown reasons. Here the sample has under 50,000 clones; roughly nine tenths occur a single time. The leading ten clones occupy about 1.2% of the sample. The specimen was CD4+ T cells from peripheral blood mononuclear cells, collected after pregnancy. All receptors derive from a female donor with multiple sclerosis, enrolled in a pregnancy study.

This rearrangement joins TRBV2 to TRBJ2-5, with unresolved D. Germline V gives CDR1 SNHLY, CDR2 FYNNEI. V gave up 7 bases and J gave up 11 bases, with 14 bases separating them. The CDR3 is 11 residues long. Here the CDR3 DNA reads TGTGCCAGCATCCTTACTTCAATACAGTACTTC. As protein: CASILTSIQYF.

The CDR3 sequence: CASSLQGGSAGRRDTEAFF. The CDR3 DNA sequence: TGCGCCAGCAGCTTGCAGGGTGGTAGTGCGGGCCGGAGGGACACTGAAGCTTTCTTT. The chain couples TRBV5-1 to TRBJ1-1; tentatively, D is TRBD1 (5 bases). The CDR3 has 19 amino acids. With 1 base removed from V and 3 bases from J, the gap between germline ends came to 25 bases. From germline, CDR1 is SGHRS and CDR2 YFSETQ.

The rearrangement uses TRBV9 and TRBJ2-1, with 7 nucleotides matching TRBD2. Germline values: CDR1 SGDLS, CDR2 YYNGEE. J was trimmed by 0 bases and V by 3 bases; bases with no gene match: 6. CDR3 length: 16 residues. As DNA, the CDR3 is TGTGCCAGCAGCGCCCTCGGCGGGAGCTCCTACAATGAGCAGTTCTTC. This codes for CASSALGGSSYNEQFF.

CDR3 bases: TGTGCCAGCAGCTTAGAATCCAGGGGGTATGGCTACACCTTC. Translated: CASSLESRGYGYTF. The chain combines TRBV7-2 with TRBJ1-2, with TRBD1 matching over 7 bases. Per the germline V gene, CDR1 is SGHTA and CDR2 is FQGNSA. J was trimmed by 5 bases and V by 1 base; bases with no gene match: 4. The CDR3 covers 14 residues.

This chain joins TRBV28 and TRBJ2-3, with 14 bases identical to TRBD2. The V segment lost 7 bases and the J segment 0 bases; nucleotides outside the gene matches: 3. The CDR3 totals 16 residues. Per the germline V gene, CDR1 is MDHEN and CDR2 is SYDVKM. The CDR3 nucleotides read TGTGCCAGCAAGGGACTAGCGGGAGCCAGCACAGATACGCAGTATTTT. Its translation is CASKGLAGASTDTQYF.

The rearrangement uses TRBV5-1 and TRBJ2-5; 8 bases are a match to TRBD1. V dropped 4 bases and J dropped 3; count of bases not matched to a gene: 11. Germline lookup yields CDR1 SGHRS and CDR2 YFSETQ. The CDR3 consists of 16 residues. The CDR3 coding sequence is TGCGCCAGCAGCGCGGGACAGGCGGTCGTTGAAGAGACCCAGTACTTC. Translation: CASSAGQAVVEETQYF.

This clone was seen only once. V is TRBV30 and J is TRBJ2-5, with D perhaps matching TRBD2 (5 bases). V lost 3 bases and J 1 base, leaving 9 bases between the germline ends. The CDR3 totals 13 residues. The germline CDR1 and CDR2 sequences are GTSNPN and SVGIG (reference sequence). CDR3 amino acids: CAWRDSSQETQYF. For the CDR3, the DNA is TGTGCCTGGAGGGACTCGTCCCAAGAGACCCAGTACTTC.

The chain is built from TRBV4-2 and TRBJ1-2; the D is unclear. The V gene lost 5 bases and the J gene lost 1 base, with 8 bases spanning the gap. The CDR3 has 13 residues. Germline CDR1 is LGHNA and CDR2 is YNFKEQ. The CDR3 sequence: CASSAGSNYGYTF. The DNA for the CDR3 is TGTGCCAGCAGCGCGGGGAGTAACTATGGCTACACCTTC.

This clone showed up just a few times. The CDR3 sequence: CAWSGTGDQPQHF. DNA of the CDR3: TGTGCCTGGAGTGGGACAGGGGATCAGCCCCAGCATTTT. The chain recombines TRBV30 with TRBJ1-5; TRBD1 matches at 9 bases. Trimming cost V 1 base and J 5 bases; bases outside gene matches: 0. This CDR3 is built from 13 residues. Germline loops: CDR1 GTSNPN, CDR2 SVGIG (reference sequence).

The V gene is TRBV7-9, the J gene TRBJ2-2, with 10 positions matching TRBD2. The V and J ends lost 5 bases and 4 bases, in that order; junction bases with no gene match: 10. Germline V lookup: CDR1 SEHNR, CDR2 FQNEAQ (reference sequence). The CDR3 loop spans 17 amino acids. The CDR3 spells CASSPRLAGETTGELFF. The DNA of the CDR3 is TGTGCCAGCAGCCCCCGCCTAGCGGGGGAAACCACCGGGGAGCTGTTTTTT.